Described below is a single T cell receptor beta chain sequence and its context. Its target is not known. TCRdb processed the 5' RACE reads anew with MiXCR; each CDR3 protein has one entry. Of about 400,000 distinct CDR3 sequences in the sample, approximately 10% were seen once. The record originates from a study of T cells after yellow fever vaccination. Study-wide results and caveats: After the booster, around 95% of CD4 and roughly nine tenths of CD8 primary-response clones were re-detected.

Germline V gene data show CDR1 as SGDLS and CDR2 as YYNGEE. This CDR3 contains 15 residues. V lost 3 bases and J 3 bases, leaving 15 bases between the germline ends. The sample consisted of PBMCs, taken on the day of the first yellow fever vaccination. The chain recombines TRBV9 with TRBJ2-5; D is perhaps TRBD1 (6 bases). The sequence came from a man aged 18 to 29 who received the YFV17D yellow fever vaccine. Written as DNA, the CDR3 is TGTGCCAGCAGCGCATCGCCGGGACACGAAGAGACCCAGTACTTC. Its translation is CASSASPGHEETQYF.